Each of the 7 T cell receptor beta chains below was sequenced from the same sample in a study of low-dose radiotherapy and immunotherapy resistance in tumors. Time point: after trial treatment. Treatment reported: LDRT plus nivolumab, ipilimumab, low-dose cyclophosphamide and aspirin (RACIN trial). With TRAV- and TRBV-specific primers, first-strand cDNA was made, covering the alpha and beta chains. With a V-primer adapter and a constant-region primer, TCRs were amplified for approximately 19 PCR cycles. One entry per CDR3 protein results from TCRdb running MiXCR on the reads. The repertoire holds tens of thousands of distinct CDR3 sequences, with 15% to 20% as singletons. This sample comprised PBMCs, obtained after low-dose radiotherapy plus immunotherapy. The receptors shown here come from a male donor with prostate cancer.

V is TRBV28 and J is TRBJ2-1; TRBD2 aligns across 14 bases. CDR1 is MDHEN and CDR2 is SYDVKM in the germline V gene. V lost 5 bases, J lost 10 bases, and 7 bases stayed unmatched. This CDR3 is 15 amino acids long. DNA for the CDR3: TGTGCCAGCAGTCCGGGACTAGCGGGAGCCTACGAGCAGTTCTTC. This codes for CASSPGLAGAYEQFF.

This clonotype was recorded at least ten times. V usage is TRBV14 and J usage is TRBJ2-2, with TRBD2 as a possible D gene (5 bases). The V gene's germline CDR1 is SGHDN and CDR2 FVKESK. V lost 4 bases and J 6 bases, leaving 9 bases between the germline ends. This CDR3 has 13 amino acids. CDR3 loop: CASSPTRPGELFF. The CDR3 DNA follows: TGTGCCAGCAGCCCTACTAGACCCGGGGAGCTGTTTTTT.

This chain links TRBV20-1 with TRBJ2-2, with a possible D match to TRBD2 (5 bases). V lost 3 bases and J 4 bases, leaving 12 bases between the germline ends. The germline gives CDR1 DFQATT, CDR2 SNEGSKA (reference sequence). The CDR3 covers 14 residues. The chain's CDR3 is CSASSAGGTGELFF. Here the CDR3 DNA reads TGCAGTGCTAGCTCGGCGGGCGGCACCGGGGAGCTGTTTTTT.

For this clonotype: A far bigger clonotype differs at one base, so this is likely a read error. J is TRBJ2-5 and V is TRBV5-8; D call uncertain. V was trimmed by 7 bases and J by 11 bases, leaving 27 bases between them. CDR1 is SGHTS and CDR2 is YDEGEE in the germline V gene. The CDR3 length is 15 residues. The CDR3 protein is CASDPDLSSYNEQYF. The CDR3 nucleotides read TGTGCCAGCGACCCGGACCTGAGCTCCTACAATGAGCAGTACTTC. Full variable domain (remainder filled in from reference TRBV5-8 and TRBJ2-5): EAGVTQSPTHLIKTRGQQATLRCSPISGHTSVYWYQQALGLGLQFLLWYDEGEERNRGNFPPRFSGRQFPNYSSELNVNALELEDSALYLCASDPDLSSYNEQYFGPGTRLLVL.

This clonotype appeared many times. The rearrangement uses TRBV6-5 and TRBJ2-5, with TRBD2 identical over 11 bases. Germline CDR1 and CDR2: MNHEY and SVGAGI. This CDR3 has 16 residues. V shed 2 bases, J shed 2 bases, and the junction held 4 bases outside the gene matches. CDR3 DNA sequence: TGTGCCAGCAGTTACCCGACTAGCGGGGCTCAAGAGACCCAGTACTTC. This encodes CASSYPTSGAQETQYF.

The chain is built from TRBV29-1 and TRBJ2-1, with TRBD2 matching over 14 bases. CDR1 is SQVTM, CDR2 ANQGSEA, per germline. The CDR3 is 18 residues long. V lost 7 bases, J lost 5 bases, and 16 bases stayed unmatched. The CDR3 spells CSAMPGLAGEGKDNEQFF. The CDR3 nucleotides are TGCAGCGCCATGCCGGGACTAGCGGGAGAGGGGAAGGACAATGAGCAGTTCTTC.

This clonotype was found many times. The V call is TRBV28, the J call TRBJ2-1; 8 bases align to TRBD1. The CDR3 consists of 13 residues. The trim removed 9 bases at V and 6 bases at J, leaving 7 bases unmatched. Germline CDR1 is MDHEN and CDR2 is SYDVKM. Here the CDR3 reads CASGQGQVNEQFF. The CDR3 DNA reads as TGTGCCAGTGGACAGGGACAGGTCAATGAGCAGTTCTTC.